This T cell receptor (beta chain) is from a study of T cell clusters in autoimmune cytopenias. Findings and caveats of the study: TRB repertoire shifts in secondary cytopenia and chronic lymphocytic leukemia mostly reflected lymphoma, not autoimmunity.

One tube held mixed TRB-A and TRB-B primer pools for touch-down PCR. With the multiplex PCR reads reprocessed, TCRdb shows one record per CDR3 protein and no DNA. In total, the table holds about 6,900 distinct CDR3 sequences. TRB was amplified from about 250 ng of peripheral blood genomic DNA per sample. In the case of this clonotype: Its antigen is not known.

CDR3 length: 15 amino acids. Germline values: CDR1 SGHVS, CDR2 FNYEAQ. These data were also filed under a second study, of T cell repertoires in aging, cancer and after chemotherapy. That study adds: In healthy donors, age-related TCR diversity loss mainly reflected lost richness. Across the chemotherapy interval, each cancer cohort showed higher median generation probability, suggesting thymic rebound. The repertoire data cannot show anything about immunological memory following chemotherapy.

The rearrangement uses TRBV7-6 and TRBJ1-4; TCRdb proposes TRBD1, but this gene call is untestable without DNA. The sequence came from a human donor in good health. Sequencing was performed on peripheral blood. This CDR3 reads CASSPRTGGGEKLFF.